The entry below gives a single TCR beta chain sequence along with its context. The CDR3 runs 13 residues. The V end lost 4 bases, the J end lost 2 bases, and 8 bases lay between the germline ends. The germline CDR1 and CDR2 sequences are SGHTS and YDEGEE. The sample originates from a study of blood T cell repertoires in COVID-19. The assay was immunoSEQ multiplex PCR, and TCRdb's table has in-frame clones only and misses some. Here the sample spans around 320,000 clones, 70% to 90% being singletons. This TCR came from a woman in her twenties or thirties who had recovered from COVID-19. The chain joins TRBV5-8 to TRBJ2-3, with D hard to call. What was sequenced was peripheral blood. The CDR3 loop is CASSRRLTDTQYF. CDR3 coding DNA: TGTGCCAGCAGCCGCAGGCTCACAGATACGCAGTATTTT.